Here is one T cell receptor beta chain with its context. Its antigen remains unidentified. The record originates from a study of cytomegalovirus exposure and HLA in healthy donors. Study-wide results and limits: Presence/absence analyses supposed approximately even sequencing depth among donors.

The PCR had 60 Vbeta and 13 Jbeta primers. The repertoire was sequenced with immunoSEQ multiplex PCR; TCRdb's copy has only in-frame clones and lacks some. The top ten clones hold about 2.5% of a sample with 150,000 to 200,000 clones, about 85% of them seen once. This CDR3 spans 14 amino acids. V was clipped by 2 bases and J by 6 bases, with 15 bases between them. Germline loops: CDR1 SGHKS, CDR2 YYEKEE (reference sequence). This chain connects TRBV5-5 to TRBJ2-7, with a tentative D call TRBD2 (5 bases). Sequenced material: PBMCs. The TCR sequence derives from a young man in good health and CMV-seropositive. The CDR3 bases are TGTGCCAGCAGCTTTCAACCAGACTACTCCGAGCAGTACTTC. Translation gives CASSFQPDYSEQYF.